This TCR beta chain emerged from a study of blood T cell repertoires in COVID-19. The wider study: T cells, B-cell-depleted T cells, or PBMCs provided the cDNA or gDNA that served as material.

In the study's own analysis: Nucleated cell counts were estimated from reference gene primer amplification. The protocol was immunoSEQ multiplex PCR, while the TCRdb copy is restricted to in-frame clones and leaves out a portion. D and trimming were read from the DNA, whereas the V and J calls and clone size are those reported in that table. The profile covers under 200,000 clones, with around nine tenths appearing a single time and about 1.7% taken by the ten largest. Material for sequencing was peripheral blood. The sequence was obtained from a man aged 18 to 29 with active or convalescent COVID-19.

As DNA, the CDR3 is TGTGCCAGCAGCCTCGGACTAGAAATAACCACCGGGGAGCTGTTTTTT. Amino acid sequence: CASSLGLEITTGELFF. The chain employs TRBV5-8 and TRBJ2-2, with 7 bases aligning to TRBD2. In germline, CDR1 is SGHTS, CDR2 YDEGEE. The V segment lost 4 bases and the J segment 4 bases; nucleotides outside the gene matches: 10. CDR3 size: 16 residues.